The 31 T cell receptor beta chains below all came from one sample that was sequenced in a study of CXCR3-negative and CXCR3-positive naive CD8 T cells. UMI-labeled 5' RACE yielded the TRB cDNA libraries. Reprocessing the 5' RACE reads, TCRdb reports a single entry for every CDR3 protein and omits DNA. The sample data list around 81,000 distinct CDR3 sequences. Sequencing was carried out using naive CXCR3- CD8+ T cells from blood. The subset here: CD45RO-CCR7+CD27+CD95- naive CD8+ T cells lacking CXCR3 (TNR3-). These receptors originate from a human donor in good health. Some clones in this sample may be carry-over from other donors' samples.

The CDR3 region is CASLGDRGSSEQYF. The V call is TRBV10-3, the J call TRBJ2-7; no DNA is available, so the TRBD1 call from TCRdb remains unchecked. Per germline, CDR1 ENHRY and CDR2 SYGVKD. There are 14 residues in the CDR3.

The rearrangement uses TRBV29-1 and TRBJ2-2. Germline assignment: CDR1 SQVTM and CDR2 ANQGSEA. This CDR3 contains 12 residues. CDR3 in amino acids: CSVDPNTGELFF.

The chain is built from TRBV6-1 and TRBJ1-1; as DNA is missing, the TRBD1 call by TCRdb cannot be tested. Germline CDR1 is MNHNS and CDR2 is SASEGT. The CDR3 covers 16 residues. CDR3 in amino acids: CASSPILDRGPTEAFF.

The chain links TRBV12-3 or TRBV12-4 to TRBJ2-1; TCRdb returns TRBD1, unconfirmable since there is no DNA. The CDR3 sequence is 15 residues long. The CDR3 sequence: CASTPPGALYNEQFF.

The chain links TRBV5-4 to TRBJ2-3; TCRdb gives TRBD1 as the D gene, but with no DNA this cannot be confirmed. There are 19 residues in the CDR3. The germline V gene encodes CDR1 SGHNT and CDR2 YYREEE (reference sequence). The CDR3 loop is CASSLGYRTGGYPPDTQYF.

The CDR3 spells CSVRLAGTPWQFF. V is TRBV29-1 and J is TRBJ2-1; TCRdb designates TRBD2, a call that cannot be tested without DNA. Germline CDR1 and CDR2: SQVTM and ANQGSEA. The CDR3 loop spans 13 amino acids.

The rearrangement links TRBV29-1 to TRBJ2-7; there is no DNA to check the TCRdb D call of TRBD1. The germline V gene has CDR1 SQVTM and CDR2 ANQGSEA. The CDR3 loop spans 13 amino acids. CDR3 sequence: CSVLPDRSYEQYF.

V is TRBV20-1 and J is TRBJ2-3; TCRdb names TRBD1, which stays unverified in the absence of DNA. CDR3 size: 16 residues. CDR1 and CDR2 from the germline V gene are DFQATT and SNEGSKA (reference sequence). The chain's CDR3 is CSATQGQGVSTDTQYF.

The rearrangement joins TRBV12-3 or TRBV12-4 to TRBJ1-2; TCRdb designates TRBD1, a call that cannot be tested without DNA. This CDR3 spans 16 amino acids. This CDR3 is CASSFKAQVANYGYTF.

V and J are TRBV20-1 and TRBJ2-1. This CDR3 contains 14 residues. CDR1 DFQATT and CDR2 SNEGSKA come from the germline V gene (reference sequence). The CDR3 sequence: CSAPSGSFYNEQFF.

The CDR3 is CSVEDLGGLVYEQYF. The chain has TRBV29-1 and TRBJ2-7; absent DNA, TCRdb's TRBD2 call cannot be checked. Germline V lookup: CDR1 SQVTM, CDR2 ANQGSEA. There are 15 residues in the CDR3.

The rearrangement links TRBV27 to TRBJ2-3; TCRdb's assignment of TRBD2 cannot be checked, as there is no DNA. CDR1 MNHEY and CDR2 SMNVEV come from the germline V gene (reference sequence). The CDR3 totals 20 residues. CDR3 loop: CASSLTPGLAGGHGTDTQYF.

This chain links TRBV7-6 with TRBJ2-1; with no DNA, the TCRdb D assignment of TRBD1 cannot be verified. The CDR3 spans 17 residues. Germline values: CDR1 SGHVS, CDR2 FNYEAQ. The CDR3 sequence: CASSLVVGTGPYNEQFF.

The genes are TRBV3-2 and TRBJ2-7; TCRdb outputs TRBD2, but without DNA this stays unchecked. TRBV3-2 is a pseudogene. This CDR3 has 14 residues. CDR3: CASSTDSGVYEQYF.

V is TRBV28 and J is TRBJ2-5; TCRdb selects TRBD1, and the lack of DNA leaves this call unchecked. CDR1 and CDR2 (germline): MDHEN, SYDVKM. CDR3 length: 17 residues. CDR3 region: CASRAVGGGRAKETQYF.

This chain uses TRBV4-1 with TRBJ2-7; there is no DNA to check the TCRdb D call of TRBD1. The CDR3 extends over 15 amino acids. Germline V gene lookup returns CDR1 MGHRA and CDR2 YSYEKL. The CDR3 region is CASSQAQGFSYEQYF.

The chain links TRBV7-3 to TRBJ2-1; TCRdb proposes TRBD2, but this gene call is untestable without DNA. CDR1 is SGHTA and CDR2 is FQGTGA in the germline V gene. The CDR3 loop spans 13 amino acids. This CDR3 is CASSWEVFNEQFF.

The V and J genes are TRBV29-1 and TRBJ1-1. This CDR3 is 11 amino acids long. CDR1 SQVTM and CDR2 ANQGSEA come from the germline V gene. The CDR3 here is CSVGSNTEAFF.

V and J are TRBV2 and TRBJ2-3; TCRdb selects TRBD2, and the lack of DNA leaves this call unchecked. Per the germline V gene, CDR1 is SNHLY and CDR2 is FYNNEI. The length of the CDR3 is 15 residues. The CDR3 protein is CASSGRPQSTDTQYF. Full variable domain (outside the CDR3, taken from reference TRBV2 and TRBJ2-3): EPEVTQTPSHQVTQMGQEVILRCVPISNHLYFYWYRQILGQKVEFLVSFYNNEISEKSEIFDDQFSVERPDGSNFTLKIRSTKLEDSAMYFCASSGRPQSTDTQYFGPGTRLTVL.

The chain couples TRBV7-2 to TRBJ1-5; TCRdb reports TRBD1, a call that lacks DNA to check it against. The V gene's germline CDR1 is SGHTA and CDR2 FQGNSA. The CDR3 runs to 15 residues. CDR3 in amino acids: CASSSQGVRNQPQHF.

The gene calls are TRBV6-5 and TRBJ2-5; TCRdb's D call of TRBD1 is untestable without DNA. CDR1 and CDR2 from the germline V gene are MNHEY and SVGAGI. This CDR3 is 14 amino acids long. The CDR3 here is CASSPRQHRETQYF.

The chain employs TRBV7-9 and TRBJ2-1; lacking DNA, the TRBD2 call made by TCRdb goes unchecked. This CDR3 comprises 14 residues. CDR1 SEHNR and CDR2 FQNEAQ come from the germline V gene (reference sequence). CDR3 in amino acids: CASSLGASSGGEFF. The full variable domain, in which reference TRBV7-9 and TRBJ2-1 provide the parts outside the CDR3, is DTGVSQNPRHKITKRGQNVTFRCDPISEHNRLYWYRQTLGQGPEFLTYFQNEAQLEKSRLLSDRFSAERPKGSFSTLEIQRTEQGDSAMYLCASSLGASSGGEFFGPGTRLTVL.

The V and J genes are TRBV7-9 and TRBJ2-7; the TCRdb D gene call, TRBD1, has no DNA to confirm it. The CDR3 is 16 residues long. The germline V gene has CDR1 SEHNR and CDR2 FQNEAQ (reference sequence). CDR3 in amino acids: CASSLTGTPYSYEQYF.

The chain recombines TRBV5-6 with TRBJ1-1; TCRdb calls TRBD1, which cannot be checked without DNA. There are 19 residues in the CDR3. From germline, CDR1 is SGHDT and CDR2 YYEEEE. CDR3 sequence: CASSLSPGKWNIMNTEAFF.

The chain is built from TRBV3-1 and TRBJ2-3; TCRdb's D call of TRBD1 is untestable without DNA. CDR3 length: 14 amino acids. Germline V gene data show CDR1 as LGHDT and CDR2 as YNNKEL (reference sequence). The CDR3 region is CASSLYPGGDTQYF.

This chain connects TRBV28 to TRBJ2-5; the D call from TCRdb, TRBD1, cannot be confirmed without DNA. The CDR3 is made up of 14 amino acids. CDR1 is MDHEN, CDR2 SYDVKM, per germline. CDR3 amino acids: CASSTQTGEETQYF. Full variable domain (missing parts from reference TRBV28 and TRBJ2-5): DVKVTQSSRYLVKRTGEKVFLECVQDMDHENMFWYRQDPGLGLRLIYFSYDVKMKEKGDIPEGYSVSREKKERFSLILESASTNQTSMYLCASSTQTGEETQYFGPGTRLLVL.

The chain carries TRBV29-1 and TRBJ2-2. Germline CDR1 reads SQVTM; CDR2 reads ANQGSEA. This CDR3 spans 12 amino acids. CDR3 protein: CSADEQTGELFF.

The chain is built from TRBV4-2 and TRBJ2-7. The length of the CDR3 is 14 residues. Germline V lookup: CDR1 LGHNA, CDR2 YNFKEQ. CDR3 sequence reads: CASSQLQLSYEQYF.

The rearrangement joins TRBV6-4 to TRBJ2-2; TCRdb's D gene call, TRBD1, goes unchecked for lack of DNA. This CDR3 spans 15 amino acids. The germline CDR1 and CDR2 sequences are MRHNA and SNTAGT. The CDR3 sequence is CAISLSQGDTGELFF.

The chain is built from TRBV29-1 and TRBJ2-1. Germline CDR1 SQVTM, CDR2 ANQGSEA. This CDR3 region has 16 residues. This CDR3 is CSVEDRLDGPYNEQFF.

The chain joins TRBV7-9 to TRBJ1-2. CDR3 length: 12 amino acids. From germline, CDR1 is SEHNR and CDR2 FQNEAQ (reference sequence). CDR3 sequence reads: CASAKGMDGYTF.